This T cell receptor beta chain appears in the sequencing data of a study of blood T cell repertoires in COVID-19. Between the trimmed V and J ends, which lost 0 bases and 6 bases, there was a span of 9 bases. The CDR3 loop spans 13 amino acids. Germline values: CDR1 SGHDN, CDR2 FVKESK. Data came from immunoSEQ multiplex PCR; TCRdb stores just in-frame clones and leaves some out. The sample includes about 240,000 clones, 85% to 90% of them seen just once. The sequence was obtained from a woman between 65 and 79 years old with active or convalescent COVID-19. The chain employs TRBV14 and TRBJ2-7, with D unresolved. The sequencing sample was made of peripheral blood. Here the CDR3 reads CASSQDTIGEQYF. CDR3 in DNA: TGTGCCAGCAGCCAAGACACTATTGGCGAGCAGTACTTC.